This TCR beta chain was captured in a study of blood T cell repertoires in COVID-19. Study at large: Both acute and convalescent COVID-19 samples were obtained from the United States, Italy and Spain. T cells, B-cell-depleted T cells, or PBMCs provided the cDNA or gDNA that served as material.

As processed by the authors: Cell counts per sample came from amplifying reference gene primers. Here immunoSEQ multiplex PCR was the method, and the copy in TCRdb shows in-frame clones only, minus some. The V and J calls and the clone size are those of that table, but D and trimming were determined from the DNA. The table shows approximately 390,000 clones, with around 90% occurring only once. CDR1 is KGHSH, CDR2 LQKENI, per germline. The germline V and J ends were trimmed by 5 bases and 4 bases, with 12 bases remaining between them. The CDR3 contains 14 residues. Material for sequencing was peripheral blood. This receptor was identified in a man younger than 35 with active or convalescent COVID-19. The V and J genes are TRBV18 and TRBJ1-3; D is perhaps TRBD1 (6 bases). CDR3 protein: CASSSRGVGNTIYF. The CDR3 bases are TGTGCCAGCTCATCCAGGGGAGTCGGAAACACCATATATTTT.